A selection of T cell receptor beta chains follows, all from one sample in a study of metastatic and nonmetastatic thyroid tumors. TCRdb reprocessed the PCR reads using MiXCR. The repertoire has tens of thousands of clones, approximately 12% of them found once; the top ten carry about 11%. Input material: blood. These receptors were obtained from a female donor with papillary thyroid cancer or a benign thyroid nodule (not recorded which). Some clones in this sample may be carry-over from other donors' samples. Both conserved end residues are trimmed from each CDR3.

J: TRBJ1-1
V: TRBV12-3/TRBV12-4
CDR3: ASRTRGGSTEAF

J: TRBJ1-2
V: TRBV5-8
CDR3: ASSPRDYT

J: TRBJ2-7
V: TRBV12-3/TRBV12-4
CDR3: ASSGDSSRYEQY

J: TRBJ1-1
V: TRBV7-3
CDR3: ASSLTGQGEEKAF

J: TRBJ2-7
V: TRBV18
CDR3: ASSPSAYEQY

J: TRBJ2-7
V: TRBV20-1
CDR3: SAIGQGAAYEQY

J: TRBJ2-1
V: TRBV30
CDR3: AWSVLLEQF

J: TRBJ1-2
V: TRBV19
CDR3: ASRDRGFYGYT

J: TRBJ2-2
V: TRBV19
CDR3: ASSIPGQMTGELF

J: TRBJ2-7
V: TRBV27
CDR3: ASSARRESFSYEQY

J: TRBJ1-2
V: TRBV5-4
CDR3: ASSLFRDRGLAAVAYGYT

J: TRBJ2-1
V: TRBV20-1
CDR3: SARDTTSGSYNEQF

J: TRBJ1-2
V: TRBV20-1
CDR3: SARYEGSAGYT

J: TRBJ2-7
V: TRBV12-3/TRBV12-4
CDR3: ASSNRDKPYEQY

J: TRBJ1-2
V: TRBV7-2
CDR3: ASSSLGRGYYGYT

J: TRBJ1-2
V: TRBV11-3
CDR3: ASSSQGTGGFGYGYT

J: TRBJ2-2
V: TRBV11-3
CDR3: ATQGSRGTGELS

J: TRBJ2-3
V: TRBV19
CDR3: ASSPRVTGDTQY

J: TRBJ2-3
V: TRBV7-8
CDR3: ASSLEGNEDTQY

J: TRBJ2-7
V: TRBV5-5
CDR3: ASSPRQGAISYEQY

J: TRBJ2-1
V: TRBV19
CDR3: ASTLEYPYNEQF

J: TRBJ2-3
V: TRBV11-2
CDR3: ASSSLAGALQDTQY

J: TRBJ2-5
V: TRBV7-9
CDR3: ASSPPGLAGGETQY

J: TRBJ2-7
V: TRBV5-1
CDR3: ASSLGQGPYEQY

J: TRBJ1-1
V: TRBV29-1
CDR3: SVQGQQNTEAF

J: TRBJ2-1
V: TRBV5-1
CDR3: ASSKDDPANEQF

J: TRBJ2-2
V: TRBV14
CDR3: ASKKGGVNTGELF

J: TRBJ1-4
V: TRBV20-1
CDR3: SATRVGVATNEKLL

J: TRBJ2-2
V: TRBV2
CDR3: ASSVWVGELF

J: TRBJ2-3
V: TRBV6-1
CDR3: ASSAGLTDTQY

J: TRBJ2-7
V: TRBV4-2
CDR3: ASSQVRDEQY

J: TRBJ1-1
V: TRBV19
CDR3: ASSPKGGFTNTEAF

J: TRBJ2-1
V: TRBV5-1
CDR3: ASSSSGLAANEQF

J: TRBJ1-5
V: TRBV18
CDR3: ASSLIGGPFNQPQH

J: TRBJ1-1
V: TRBV5-1
CDR3: ASSPWYRGTEAF

J: TRBJ2-7
V: TRBV2
CDR3: ASSSYRYEQY

J: TRBJ2-5
V: TRBV7-9
CDR3: ASSVLGGETQY

J: TRBJ1-1
V: TRBV11-2
CDR3: ASSLERNTEAF

J: TRBJ2-7
V: TRBV11-1
CDR3: ASIPRQRSAGYEQY

J: TRBJ2-7
V: TRBV7-2
CDR3: ASSLGLGVRYEQY